This T cell receptor beta chain was documented in a study of T cells in Graves' hyperthyroidism and ophthalmopathy (dated by TCRdb to between 2018 and 2021). Background for the entire study: Peripheral blood samples were taken at initial diagnosis, before any treatment was given. The paper describes TCR Vbeta CDR3 sequencing of roughly 130 peripheral blood samples, made up of 43 ophthalmopathy patients, 70 to 75 hyperthyroidism patients and 17 progressor patients. Thyroid tissue and blood T-cell repertoires from six Graves' hyperthyroidism patients were also compared in the study. To identify TCR V-J signatures that set the groups apart, the researchers used a discovery cohort of 90 to 100 patients, made up of 40 to 45 with Graves' ophthalmopathy and 57 with stable Graves' hyperthyroidism. After blood sampling, hyperthyroidism patients were treated with methimazole at a starting dose of 30 mg daily, and ophthalmopathy patients were treated with high-dose intravenous methylprednisolone. The 75 to 100 discovery patients were randomly split 7:3 into training and test sets. Whether ophthalmopathy could be predicted prospectively was tested in an independent validation cohort made up of roughly 19 hyperthyroidism patients plus 17 patients who later progressed to ophthalmopathy.

Graves' hyperthyroidism was defined as stable when no progression to ophthalmopathy occurred over 18 months of follow-up. The hyperthyroidism patients were between 18 and 65 years old and newly diagnosed, with a disease duration of less than 2 months. Any patient with an uncontrolled infection, another autoimmune disease, pregnancy or lactation was excluded. Diagnoses were established on the basis of clinical symptoms, serum thyroxine and TRAb, thyroid ultrasound, and orbital computed tomography. PBMCs were separated from approximately 10 ml of fresh peripheral blood using Ficoll-Paque density gradient centrifugation. Total RNA was extracted using Trizol reagent, and RNA quality was assessed on an Agilent 2100 Bioanalyzer. CDR3 length: 16 amino acids, cysteine to phenylalanine. Only the CDR3 DNA stays, 48 bases, in frame from base 1. For CDR1 and CDR2, the germline V gene (reference sequence) lists SSHAT and FNYEAQ.

What the authors observed across the whole study: No statistical method was used to fix the sample size in advance, and group allocation was not hidden from the investigators. A 13 V-J signature model separated ophthalmopathy from stable hyperthyroidism, with around 90% sensitivity and roughly 82% specificity in cross-validation and 80%/75% in testing. In validation, the model predicted progression to ophthalmopathy with 55% to 71% sensitivity and about 73% specificity, a median of 6.5 months before onset. Most expanded thyroid clonotypes (frequency above 0.001) were also detected in blood, a finding suggesting that blood repertoires may reflect thyroid immune responses.

For this clonotype: The clone's antigen remains unknown. One junction end does not reproduce the germline sequence, and a read error may be involved.

The TCR beta CDR3 regions were amplified from the RNA transcripts. For the first round of RT-PCR on the TCR CDR3, the HTBI primer set was used together with the Qiagen OneStep RT-PCR kit. Libraries were constructed in a second round of multiplex PCR, after which size selection and purification were performed. Sequencing of the libraries was done on an Illumina HiSeq2000 using paired-end 100 bp reads. From the authors' description of their analysis: SOAPnuke was used to process the raw data, with reads discarded if the reads contained adapters or uncalled bases, had a mean Phred below 15, or lacked an exact constant-primer or identifier match. High-quality paired reads were merged using COPE v1.2.5, and each unique nucleotide sequence was defined as a clonotype. Clonotypes were aligned to IMGT TRBV, TRBD and TRBJ reference segments using MiTCR v1.1. The analysis included only V-J combinations with a frequency above 0.0001, which together covered around 99% of the repertoires. A TCS score was defined as the ratio between F50 (clonal expansion) and ExV (chaos), using BLOSUM62-based TCRdist between CDR3 peptides within each V-J. Welch's t-statistics and random forest reduced several hundred V-J features to roughly 13, which were used in a naive Bayes classifier (R e1071). In-frame beta chains were kept once TCRdb had trimmed the public reads at Q25 with fastp and called clones with MiXCR. Each entry merges the rows of one CDR3 protein and shows their most common DNA and genes. Clone size and V and J calls follow TCRdb, not the original study. The sample table contains about 560,000 distinct CDR3 sequences; only one count was recorded for 13% to 15% of them. Of the sample, more than 11% is held by the ten largest clones.

The clonotype originates from a woman between 40 and 50 years old with Graves' hyperthyroidism. Sample: blood. The V and J genes are TRBV7-7 and TRBJ2-3, with 7 middle bases fitting TRBD1. The DNA reads as follows: TGTGCTAGCAGCTTACGCGCCAGGGGGAGCACAGATACGCAGTATTTT. This yields the protein CASSLRARGSTDTQYF. Beyond the CDR3, the reference TRBV7-7 and TRBJ2-3 genes provide the residues; the full variable domain reads: GAGVSQSPRYKVTKRGQDVTLRCDPISSHATLYWYQQALGQGPEFLTYFNYEAQPDKSGLPSDRFSAERPEGSISTLTIQRTEQRDSAMYRCASSLRARGSTDTQYFGPGTRLTVL.